Below, 6 T cell receptor beta chains from the same sample are listed, as sequenced in a study of cytomegalovirus exposure and HLA in healthy donors. Primers included in the PCR were 60 Vbeta and 13 Jbeta primers. Sequencing used immunoSEQ multiplex PCR; TCRdb keeps in-frame clones, though not all of them. The table records about 190,000 clones, under 85% of them present only once. Sequenced: PBMCs. Receptors were obtained from a woman in her fifties or sixties in good health and CMV-seropositive.

In this sample, this clone turned up a few times. This chain joins TRBV7-6 and TRBJ2-3, with TRBD1 identical over 9 bases. Germline CDR1 SGHVS, CDR2 FNYEAQ. The CDR3 is 16 residues long. J gave up 2 bases and V 1 base, and 4 bases lay outside the gene matches. The CDR3 sequence is CASSLGTGVNTDTQYF. As DNA, the CDR3 is TGTGCCAGCAGCTTAGGGACAGGGGTTAACACAGATACGCAGTATTTT.

The chain uses TRBV27 and TRBJ2-2; a weak D match, TRBD2 (5 bases). The germline CDR1 and CDR2 sequences are MNHEY and SMNVEV (reference sequence). V lost 1 base and J lost 5, with 8 bases in between. This CDR3 spans 14 amino acids. Here the CDR3 DNA reads TGTGCCAGCAGTTTATTAGAGGGAACCGGGGAGCTGTTTTTT. Encoded protein: CASSLLEGTGELFF.

This clone was counted once. The V gene is TRBV9, the J gene TRBJ2-1; D possibly corresponds to TRBD1 (7 bases). Per germline, CDR1 SGDLS and CDR2 YYNGEE. This CDR3 region has 15 residues. V was shortened by 1 base and J by 0 bases, with 8 bases between the two germline ends. The CDR3 coding sequence is TGTGCCAGCAGCGTACAGGGGGGCTCCTACAATGAGCAGTTCTTC. The encoded protein is CASSVQGGSYNEQFF.

This clone was found a few times. J is TRBJ1-2 and V is TRBV19; 8 bases fit TRBD1. The J segment lost 4 bases and the V segment lost 6 bases, leaving 7 bases of the junction unmatched. The CDR3 totals 14 residues. From germline, CDR1 is LNHDA and CDR2 SQIVND (reference sequence). CDR3 nucleotide sequence: TGTGCCAGTAGGGGACAGGCCTTTGGCTATGGCTACACCTTC. Encoded protein: CASRGQAFGYGYTF.

J is TRBJ2-1 and V is TRBV27; 7 nucleotides align to TRBD2. Germline V lookup: CDR1 MNHEY, CDR2 SMNVEV (reference sequence). Germline trimming cut 5 bases from V and 3 bases from J; bases unmatched to any gene: 7. CDR3 length: 15 residues. The CDR3 DNA reads as TGTGCCAGCAGTCAGACTAGCCCCAACTACAATGAGCAGTTCTTC. Amino acids: CASSQTSPNYNEQFF.

The chain recombines TRBV28 with TRBJ1-5; D gene unclear. Germline V lookup: CDR1 MDHEN, CDR2 SYDVKM. The CDR3 sequence is 12 residues long. V lost 8 bases to trimming and J lost 4 bases, with 9 bases between them. CDR3 sequence reads: CASGSANQPQHF. CDR3 sequence (DNA): TGTGCCAGCGGTAGTGCTAATCAGCCCCAGCATTTT.